The next 20 T cell receptor beta chains were all read from a single sample in a study of shared clonotypes between healthy human individuals (dated by TCRdb to about 2020). Library method: the immunoSEQ multiplex PCR assay. TCRdb retrieved this table from immuneACCESS and kept in-frame rearrangements only. Not all clones are present; in checked studies, unresolved V genes account for under half, and no reason is known for the remainder. Counted in this sample were about 1.5 million clones; 98% of them appeared once. The top ten constitute roughly 0.42% of the sample. The sample was naive CD4+ T cells sorted from blood. The label giving this sample's cell subset or site can be read as: CD45RA+ positively selected. All receptors derive from a man between 25 and 39 years old in good health.

This clone has just one count. The genes are TRBV9 and TRBJ2-1; D ambiguous. The V gene lost 0 bases and the J gene lost 7 bases, with 11 bases spanning the gap. Germline CDR1 is SGDLS and CDR2 is YYNGEE. This CDR3 has 14 residues. CDR3 bases: TGTGCCAGCAGCGTAGCCAGCGCTCCTAATGAGCAGTTCTTC. Encoded protein: CASSVASAPNEQFF.

For this clone: The same CDR3 can be traced to other DNA sequences in this sample. The gene calls are TRBV19 and TRBJ1-2; 7 bases fit TRBD1. Looked up from germline, CDR1 is LNHDA and CDR2 is SQIVND (reference sequence). The CDR3 length is 12 residues. V shed 6 bases, J shed 5 bases, and the junction held 3 bases outside the gene matches. This chain's CDR3 is CASRGQIYGYTF. In DNA, the CDR3 is TGTGCCAGTAGGGGACAGATTTATGGCTACACCTTC.

V is TRBV5-5 and J is TRBJ1-5; D may be TRBD1 (6 bases). From germline, CDR1 is SGHKS and CDR2 YYEKEE (reference sequence). This CDR3 contains 18 residues. V was pared by 4 bases and J by 3 bases, with 23 bases between. The CDR3 reads CASSPSLAGQPTNQPQHF. CDR3 coding DNA: TGTGCCAGCAGCCCTTCCTTAGCCGGACAGCCTACCAATCAGCCCCAGCATTTT.

The V and J genes are TRBV18 and TRBJ2-7; 8 bases line up with TRBD1. CDR1 is KGHSH and CDR2 is LQKENI in the germline V gene. CDR3 length: 15 residues. Germline trimming cut 1 base from V and 0 bases from J; bases unmatched to any gene: 2. This chain's CDR3 is CASSPLQGVSYEQYF. CDR3 sequence (DNA): TGTGCCAGCTCACCACTACAGGGGGTCTCCTACGAGCAGTACTTC.

A single count supports this clone. V and J are TRBV10-2 and TRBJ2-7; D perhaps matches TRBD1 (7 bases). The CDR3 runs 14 residues. Germline CDR1 reads WSHSY; CDR2 reads SAAADI. Trimming cost V 7 bases and J 9 bases, with 22 bases left between them. The CDR3 spells CASIPSRGAYRQYF. CDR3 nucleotide sequence: TGCGCCAGCATTCCCAGCAGGGGGGCTTATAGGCAGTACTTC.

This chain joins TRBV30 and TRBJ1-2; D is perhaps TRBD1 (5 bases). Deletions cut 0 bases from V and 11 bases from J, with 19 bases between. The germline CDR1 and CDR2 sequences are GTSNPN and SVGIG (reference sequence). CDR3 length: 14 residues. CDR3 DNA: TGTGCCTGGAGTGTAATACCTGGACCCGGGGCGTACACCTTC. As protein: CAWSVIPGPGAYTF.

The gene calls are TRBV5-5 and TRBJ2-1; D might be TRBD1 or TRBD2, each matching 5 bases. The CDR3 is 13 residues long. V lost 4 bases, J lost 8 bases, and 13 bases lay in between. Germline V gene data show CDR1 as SGHKS and CDR2 as YYEKEE (reference sequence). As DNA, the CDR3 is TGTGCCAGCAGCCGGGGACCTTCGGATGAGCAGTTCTTC. It translates to CASSRGPSDEQFF. The full variable domain, with the rest looked up from reference TRBV5-5 and TRBJ2-1, is DAGVTQSPTHLIKTRGQQVTLRCSPISGHKSVSWYQQVLGQGPQFIFQYYEKEERGRGNFPDRFSARQFPNYSSELNVNALLLGDSALYLCASSRGPSDEQFFGPGTRLTVL.

This sequence joins TRBV9 and TRBJ2-3, with 8 bases fitting TRBD2. The CDR3 totals 15 residues. V dropped 0 bases and J dropped 5; count of bases not matched to a gene: 5. CDR1 is SGDLS and CDR2 is YYNGEE in the germline V gene. CDR3 amino acids: CASSVERELGDTQYF. CDR3 bases: TGTGCCAGCAGCGTAGAGCGGGAGCTTGGAGATACGCAGTATTTT.

Worth noting for this clone: At the DNA level, this CDR3 is encoded by other sequences in the same sample as well. The chain has TRBV7-2 and TRBJ2-3; D call uncertain. The V end lost 1 base, the J end lost 1 base, and 3 bases lay between the germline ends. The CDR3 is 13 amino acids. The germline gives CDR1 SGHTA, CDR2 FQGNSA. CDR3 loop: CASSLERTDTQYF. The CDR3 DNA reads as TGTGCCAGCAGCTTAGAGCGCACAGATACGCAGTATTTT.

This clone occurred once. The chain has TRBV30 and TRBJ2-7; TRBD1 matches at 8 bases. The CDR3 totals 15 residues. CDR1 and CDR2 from the germline V gene are GTSNPN and SVGIG (reference sequence). Trimming cost V 3 bases and J 1 base; bases outside gene matches: 8. CDR3 sequence: CAWSLGTGNSYEQYF. CDR3 bases: TGTGCCTGGAGCCTCGGGACAGGCAATTCCTACGAGCAGTACTTC.

The chain carries TRBV2 and TRBJ2-6; 11 bases map to TRBD2. V trimming: 5 bases; J trimming: 0 bases; junction bases outside the gene matches: 3. The CDR3 is 17 residues long. CDR1 and CDR2 from the germline V gene are SNHLY and FYNNEI. The CDR3 nucleotides are TGTGCCAGCAGTAGGACTAGCGGGCGCTCTGGGGCCAACGTCCTGACTTTC. Translation gives CASSRTSGRSGANVLTF.

V usage is TRBV2 and J usage is TRBJ2-7; the match to TRBD1 covers 8 bases. The CDR3 loop spans 11 amino acids. Trimming at V came to 5 bases and at J to 9 bases, leaving 3 bases not matched to a gene. Germline V lookup: CDR1 SNHLY, CDR2 FYNNEI. In DNA form, the CDR3 reads TGTGCCAGCAGTCCCGGGACAGGGCAGTACTTC. Amino acid sequence: CASSPGTGQYF.

This chain joins TRBV19 and TRBJ2-6; 7 nucleotides match TRBD2. From germline, CDR1 is LNHDA and CDR2 SQIVND (reference sequence). Trimming took 3 bases from V and 0 from J; bases not matched to a gene: 11. The CDR3 is 19 amino acids. CDR3 sequence reads: CASSIPASGVHSGANVLTF. The CDR3, as DNA: TGTGCCAGTAGTATCCCCGCTAGCGGTGTACACTCTGGGGCCAACGTCCTGACTTTC.

The chain carries TRBV7-2 and TRBJ2-1, with D tentatively TRBD1 (6 bases). The ends were cut back, 4 bases at V and 7 bases at J, with 17 bases in the middle. Germline CDR1 is SGHTA and CDR2 is FQGNSA. CDR3 size: 15 residues. The CDR3: CASSSKVQGFNEQFF. The CDR3 DNA sequence: TGTGCCAGCAGCTCCAAGGTCCAGGGGTTTAATGAGCAGTTCTTC.

The chain uses TRBV18 and TRBJ1-1; TRBD1 might be the D (5 bases). Trimming shortened V by 6 bases and J by 1 base, and 9 bases separated the two germline ends. CDR1 is KGHSH, CDR2 LQKENI, per germline. The CDR3 has 13 amino acids. The CDR3 region is CASSTQGNTEAFF. CDR3 nucleotide sequence: TGTGCCAGCTCGACCCAGGGGAACACTGAAGCTTTCTTT.

This clone was recorded only once. This chain connects TRBV7-3 to TRBJ2-3, with D possibly called TRBD1 or TRBD2 (6 bases each). This CDR3 contains 15 residues. The V gene lost 2 bases and the J gene lost 3 bases, with 12 bases spanning the gap. The germline CDR1 and CDR2 sequences are SGHTA and FQGTGA. In nucleotides, the CDR3 is TGTGCCAGCAGCTTATATGGGGGGCCGACAGATACGCAGTATTTT. It specifies CASSLYGGPTDTQYF.

This chain joins TRBV28 and TRBJ2-7; TRBD1 matches 10 bases. Germline CDR1 reads MDHEN; CDR2 reads SYDVKM. V shed 4 bases and J 5 bases; nucleotides not matched to a gene: 11. This CDR3 is 16 amino acids long. The CDR3 bases are TGTGCCAGCAGTTCCGCCCCGGGACAGGGGATCGACGAGCAGTACTTC. Translated, it gives CASSSAPGQGIDEQYF.

The gene calls are TRBV18 and TRBJ2-1; D call uncertain. Germline V lookup: CDR1 KGHSH, CDR2 LQKENI. The CDR3 consists of 15 residues. Trimming stripped 0 bases from V and 5 bases from J, with 11 bases between. The CDR3 here is CASSPPYAPHNEQFF. CDR3 DNA sequence: TGTGCCAGCTCACCACCCTATGCACCCCACAATGAGCAGTTCTTC.

The V call is TRBV28, the J call TRBJ2-1; TRBD2 agrees at 9 bases. V was pared by 8 bases and J by 3 bases, with 2 bases of the junction left unmatched. CDR1 and CDR2 (germline): MDHEN, SYDVKM. CDR3 length: 13 residues. The CDR3, as DNA: TGTGCCAGCCTTAGCGGGGGCTACAATGAGCAGTTCTTC. Translation gives CASLSGGYNEQFF.

The genes are TRBV27 and TRBJ2-7, with D perhaps TRBD1 or TRBD2 (5 bases each). Between the trimmed V and J ends, which lost 0 bases and 0 bases, there was a span of 12 bases. Germline values: CDR1 MNHEY, CDR2 SMNVEV (reference sequence). This CDR3 has 16 amino acids. The chain's CDR3 is CASSLSRGVRSYEQYF. CDR3 coding DNA: TGTGCCAGCAGTTTATCAAGAGGGGTACGCTCCTACGAGCAGTACTTC.